These 22 T cell receptor beta chains originate from one sample sequenced in a study of Ad26.COV2.S vaccination and SARS-CoV-2 variants. Repertoires were generated with immunoSEQ multiplex PCR, while TCRdb's copy carries only in-frame clones and drops some. Counted here are 440,000 or so clones, about 88% occurring once; the ten biggest clones make up about 1.5%. The treatment was: roughly 18 received Ad26.COV2.S at low or high dose, single or two shots; roughly five received placebo; per-sample allocation not given. Samples came from day 63 after the first vaccine or placebo injection. This material consisted of peripheral blood, taken in a trial of Ad26.COV2.S vaccine versus placebo. The receptors derive from a person between 18 and 60 years old who received the Ad26.COV2.S COVID-19 vaccine or a placebo.

The V gene is TRBV2, the J gene TRBJ2-7; 12 bases are shared with TRBD2. Germline V lookup: CDR1 SNHLY, CDR2 FYNNEI. With V trimmed by 7 bases and J by 1 base, 5 bases remained unmatched. The CDR3 spans 15 residues. The CDR3 sequence: CASTQTSGGSYEQYF. Written as DNA, the CDR3 is TGTGCCAGCACCCAGACTAGCGGGGGATCCTACGAGCAGTACTTC. Together with reference TRBV2 and TRBJ2-7, the CDR3 gives the full variable domain: EPEVTQTPSHQVTQMGQEVILRCVPISNHLYFYWYRQILGQKVEFLVSFYNNEISEKSEIFDDQFSVERPDGSNFTLKIRSTKLEDSAMYFCASTQTSGGSYEQYFGPGTRLTVT.

For the CDR3, the DNA is TGCGCCAGCAGCCAAGATTGGGCGGTTACCAATGAGCAGTTCTTC. This gives the protein CASSQDWAVTNEQFF. This chain connects TRBV4-3 to TRBJ2-1; the D is unclear. The ends were cut back, 0 bases at V and 6 bases at J, with 12 bases in the middle. The CDR3 has 15 amino acids. Germline V CDR1 and CDR2: LGHNA, YSLEER.

The chain joins TRBV10-3 to TRBJ1-2; TRBD1 matches at 9 bases. Germline CDR1 reads ENHRY; CDR2 reads SYGVKD. J gave up 8 bases and V 4 bases, and 14 bases lay outside the gene matches. The CDR3 loop spans 16 amino acids. CDR3 sequence: CAISVVSGGTGNGYTF. As DNA, the CDR3 is TGTGCCATCAGTGTTGTCTCAGGGGGGACAGGGAACGGCTACACCTTC.

This clone was found once. Its ends do not fully match the called genes, so a read error is possible. V gene TRBV15 combines with J gene TRBJ1-1; 7 bases line up with TRBD1. Germline loops: CDR1 LNHNV, CDR2 YYDKDF (reference sequence). The CDR3 totals 15 residues. CDR3: CATSTGDRVKTEAFF. CDR3 bases: TGTGCCACCAGCACCGGAGACAGGGTGAAGACTGAAGCTTTCTTT. The full variable domain, in which reference TRBV15 and TRBJ1-1 provide the parts outside the CDR3, is DAMVIQNPRYQVTQFGKPVTLSCSQTLNHNVMYWYQQKSSQAPKLLFHYYDKDFNNEADTPDNFQSRRPNTSFCFLDIRSPGLGDTAMYLCATSTGDRVKTEAFFGQGTRLTVV.

The chain recombines TRBV9 with TRBJ2-7; D call uncertain. Between the trimmed V and J ends, which lost 0 bases and 2 bases, there was a span of 9 bases. The CDR3 consists of 14 residues. From germline, CDR1 is SGDLS and CDR2 YYNGEE. This CDR3 reads CASSVGGGTYEQYF. The CDR3 DNA follows: TGTGCCAGCAGCGTAGGTGGCGGTACCTACGAGCAGTACTTC.

The gene calls are TRBV27 and TRBJ2-7, with 7 nucleotides matching TRBD1. The CDR3 runs 14 residues. The germline V gene has CDR1 MNHEY and CDR2 SMNVEV (reference sequence). The V and J ends lost 5 bases and 5 bases, in that order; junction bases with no gene match: 9. CDR3 in DNA: TGTGCCAGCAGTAAGACAGGGCCGGTTCACGAGCAGTACTTC. It is translated as CASSKTGPVHEQYF.

J is TRBJ1-1 and V is TRBV5-1; D is ambiguous. Trimming removed 2 bases at V and 1 base at J, with 9 bases between. CDR1 and CDR2 (germline): SGHRS, YFSETQ. The CDR3 runs to 14 residues. The CDR3 region has the DNA TGCGCCAGCAGCTTACGAGTGGGGAACACTGAAGCTTTCTTT. It is translated as CASSLRVGNTEAFF.

The chain uses TRBV2 and TRBJ2-1; tentative D call: TRBD2 (5 bases). Germline values: CDR1 SNHLY, CDR2 FYNNEI. This CDR3 is built from 15 residues. V was cut by 5 bases and J by 1 base, with 12 bases left in between. DNA for the CDR3: TGTGCCAGCAGTCCAAGGACTGCATCCTACAATGAGCAGTTCTTC. This sequence encodes CASSPRTASYNEQFF.

The rearrangement uses TRBV6-6 and TRBJ2-7; weak D call: TRBD2 (6 bases). The ends were cut back, 2 bases at V and 0 bases at J, with 14 bases in the middle. The germline V gene has CDR1 MNHNY and CDR2 SVGAGI (reference sequence). The CDR3 length is 16 residues. Written as DNA, the CDR3 is TGTGCCAGCAGTTACCGTCCCGGAGGGGTCTCCTACGAGCAGTACTTC. This translates into CASSYRPGGVSYEQYF.

The rearrangement joins TRBV29-1 to TRBJ1-1; no firm D call. The CDR3 has 12 residues. The V gene lost 0 bases and the J gene lost 6 bases, with 8 bases spanning the gap. Germline assignment: CDR1 SQVTM and CDR2 ANQGSEA. CDR3 residues: CSVEERWAEAFF. The CDR3 nucleotides are TGCAGCGTTGAAGAACGGTGGGCTGAAGCTTTCTTT.

V is TRBV25-1 and J is TRBJ1-1; TRBD1 agrees at 8 bases. CDR1 and CDR2 (germline): MGHDK, SYGVNS. The V and J ends lost 3 bases and 1 base, in that order; junction bases with no gene match: 4. The CDR3 length is 15 residues. For the CDR3, the DNA is TGTGCCAGCAGTGACTCCGGGACAGGGAACACTGAAGCTTTCTTT. Translation gives CASSDSGTGNTEAFF. The variable domain in full, completed from reference TRBV25-1 and TRBJ1-1, reads EADIYQTPRYLVIGTGKKITLECSQTMGHDKMYWYQQDPGMELHLIHYSYGVNSTEKGDLSSESTVSRIRTEHFPLTLESARPSHTSQYLCASSDSGTGNTEAFFGQGTRLTVV.

On this clone itself: Germline is not matched at one junction end, which may reflect a read error. The chain has TRBV7-9 and TRBJ2-2, with a possible D match to TRBD2 (5 bases). This CDR3 has 14 amino acids. CDR1 and CDR2 (germline): SEHNR, FQNEAQ (reference sequence). CDR3 nucleotide sequence: TGTGCCAGCAGCTTGTACGGGAACACCAGGGAGCTGTTTTTT. It yields the protein CASSLYGNTRELFF.

The V and J genes are TRBV5-1 and TRBJ2-3; 10 nucleotides align to TRBD2. CDR3 length: 17 residues. The V and J ends lost 4 bases and 0 bases, in that order; junction bases with no gene match: 8. From germline, CDR1 is SGHRS and CDR2 YFSETQ. In nucleotides, the CDR3 is TGCGCCAGCAGCACCAGAAGAGCGGGGGGGAGCACAGATACGCAGTATTTT. Translating gives CASSTRRAGGSTDTQYF. Complete variable domain (other parts from reference TRBV5-1 and TRBJ2-3): KAGVTQTPRYLIKTRGQQVTLSCSPISGHRSVSWYQQTPGQGLQFLFEYFSETQRNKGNFPGRFSGRQFSNSRSEMNVSTLELGDSALYLCASSTRRAGGSTDTQYFGPGTRLTVL.

The rearrangement links TRBV7-2 to TRBJ1-3; D is unclear. Deletions cut 3 bases from V and 2 bases from J, with 8 bases between. Germline assignment: CDR1 SGHTA and CDR2 FQGNSA. There are 14 residues in the CDR3. Here the CDR3 reads CASSFWQTGNTIYF. CDR3 bases: TGTGCCAGCAGCTTTTGGCAGACTGGAAACACCATATATTTT.

There are a few counts of this clone. The rearrangement links TRBV5-1 to TRBJ2-2; 9 bases map to TRBD1. Per germline, CDR1 SGHRS and CDR2 YFSETQ. The V gene end was trimmed by 4 bases and the J gene end by 7 bases; junction bases not matched to a gene: 8. The CDR3 extends over 15 amino acids. The CDR3 bases are TGCGCCAGCAGCCCGGGGGACAGGGAATTCGGGGAGCTGTTTTTT. This codes for CASSPGDREFGELFF.

This chain connects TRBV7-9 to TRBJ1-2; 10 bases are a match to TRBD1. CDR1 is SEHNR, CDR2 FQNEAQ, per germline (reference sequence). The CDR3 loop spans 17 amino acids. With V trimmed by 8 bases and J by 5 bases, 17 bases remained unmatched. CDR3 sequence (DNA): TGTGCCAGCGACCCAACCTCAGGAGGGACAGGGGATTATGGCTACACCTTC. Protein: CASDPTSGGTGDYGYTF. The full variable domain, rest sourced from reference TRBV7-9 and TRBJ1-2, is DTGVSQNPRHKITKRGQNVTFRCDPISEHNRLYWYRQTLGQGPEFLTYFQNEAQLEKSRLLSDRFSAERPKGSFSTLEIQRTEQGDSAMYLCASDPTSGGTGDYGYTFGSGTRLTVV.

This chain joins TRBV3-1 (or the pseudogene TRBV3-2) and TRBJ2-7, with D possibly called TRBD1 or TRBD2 (5 bases each). Per the germline V gene, CDR1 is LGHDT and CDR2 is YNNKEL (reference sequence). V lost 2 bases and J lost 0, with 17 bases in between. The CDR3 has 17 residues. CDR3 nucleotides: TGTGCCAGCAGCCAATTATGGGGTCTCGGGACCTCCTACGAGCAGTACTTC. Its translation is CASSQLWGLGTSYEQYF.

The CDR3 sequence: CASGGASNEQFF. The CDR3 DNA reads TGTGCCAGCGGGGGGGCCTCGAATGAGCAGTTCTTC. The rearrangement joins TRBV19 to TRBJ2-1; 8 positions match TRBD2. Germline assignment: CDR1 LNHDA and CDR2 SQIVND (reference sequence). The V segment lost 9 bases and the J segment 7 bases; nucleotides outside the gene matches: 5. This CDR3 is 12 amino acids long. The full variable domain, in which reference TRBV19 and TRBJ2-1 provide the parts outside the CDR3, is DGGITQSPKYLFRKEGQNVTLSCEQNLNHDAMYWYRQDPGQGLRLIYYSQIVNDFQKGDIAEGYSVSREKKESFPLTVTSAQKNPTAFYLCASGGASNEQFFGPGTRLTVL.

A word on this clone: The sample contains more than one DNA sequence encoding this CDR3. The chain combines TRBV7-2 with TRBJ1-2; 7 bases are a match to TRBD1. Germline lookup yields CDR1 SGHTA and CDR2 FQGNSA. V dropped 1 base and J dropped 4; count of bases not matched to a gene: 3. There are 14 residues in the CDR3. CDR3 coding DNA: TGTGCCAGCAGCTTAGTCGCAGGGGGCTATGGCTACACCTTC. Protein product: CASSLVAGGYGYTF.

CDR3 residues: CASTKGEGTNEKLFF. In DNA form, the CDR3 reads TGTGCCAGTACCAAGGGGGAAGGGACTAATGAAAAACTGTTTTTT. The chain employs TRBV19 and TRBJ1-4; TRBD1 might be the D (6 bases). Germline loops: CDR1 LNHDA, CDR2 SQIVND (reference sequence). The germline V and J ends were trimmed by 7 bases and 2 bases, with 14 bases remaining between them. This CDR3 region has 15 residues.

The rearrangement joins TRBV19 to TRBJ1-2; D not resolved. Trimming pared 7 bases from V and 4 bases from J, leaving 19 bases between. The CDR3 runs to 15 residues. Germline V gene data show CDR1 as LNHDA and CDR2 as SQIVND (reference sequence). CDR3 residues: CASNIWFARGYGYTF. In nucleotides, the CDR3 is TGTGCCAGTAACATTTGGTTCGCGCGGGGCTATGGCTACACCTTC.

The gene calls are TRBV15 and TRBJ1-4; D uncertain. CDR3 length: 13 amino acids. Germline assignment: CDR1 LNHNV and CDR2 YYDKDF (reference sequence). V lost 0 bases, J lost 6 bases, and 5 bases lay in between. CDR3 nucleotides: TGTGCCACCAGCAGAGACAGCTATGAAAAACTGTTTTTT. This translates into CATSRDSYEKLFF.